The rows below give T cell receptor beta chains drawn from one sample of a study of siplizumab effects on memory and regulatory T cells. Sequencing was performed with immunoSEQ multiplex PCR; in TCRdb, only in-frame clones are kept and a portion is missing. The sample includes about 120,000 clones, about 94% of them seen just once. Sequencing used non-Treg CD4+ T cells sorted from blood. These receptors all come from a human donor in good health. Each CDR3 is given with its conserved first and last residue. The D gene is left open where the match is weak. Size is stated for part of the rows, as once, few or many counts, or as a class when the clone is expanded.

V gene: TRBV5-1
J gene: TRBJ1-2
clone size: .
CDR3 length: 15
D gene: .
CDR3 protein: CASSLPGGVGGGYTF
CDR3 DNA: TGCGCCAGCAGCTTGCCCGGGGGGGTTGGTGGCGGCTACACCTTC

V gene: TRBV5-1
J gene: TRBJ1-4
clone size: .
CDR3 length: 13
D gene: .
CDR3 protein: CASSFGSNEKLFF
CDR3 DNA: TGCGCCAGCAGCTTCGGGTCGAATGAAAAACTGTTTTTT

V gene: TRBV5-1
J gene: TRBJ2-5
clone size: once
CDR3 length: 15
D gene: .
CDR3 protein: CASSLANNRAETQYF
CDR3 DNA: TGCGCCAGCAGCTTGGCCAACAACAGGGCCGAGACCCAGTACTTC

V gene: TRBV10-3
J gene: TRBJ1-1
clone size: .
CDR3 length: 13
D gene: TRBD1
CDR3 protein: CAISVTGEDEAFF
CDR3 DNA: TGTGCCATCAGTGTTACAGGGGAAGATGAAGCTTTCTTT

V gene: TRBV4-1
J gene: TRBJ2-6
clone size: .
CDR3 length: 13
D gene: .
CDR3 protein: CASRGSGANVLTF
CDR3 DNA: TGCGCCAGCAGGGGGTCTGGGGCCAACGTCCTGACTTTC

V gene: TRBV19
J gene: TRBJ2-7
clone size: .
CDR3 length: 14
D gene: TRBD2
CDR3 protein: CASKLAVNSYEQYF
CDR3 DNA: TGTGCCAGTAAACTAGCGGTTAATTCCTACGAGCAGTACTTC

V gene: TRBV7-9
J gene: TRBJ1-4
clone size: .
CDR3 length: 14
D gene: TRBD1
CDR3 protein: CASSLDRGAEKLFF
CDR3 DNA: TGTGCCAGCAGCTTGGACAGGGGAGCTGAAAAACTGTTTTTT

V gene: TRBV14
J gene: TRBJ2-7
clone size: .
CDR3 length: 16
D gene: TRBD2
CDR3 protein: CASSQGPAGGSYEQYF
CDR3 DNA: TGTGCCAGCAGCCAAGGGCCAGCGGGAGGATCCTACGAGCAGTACTTC

V gene: TRBV19
J gene: TRBJ1-6
clone size: .
CDR3 length: 19
D gene: TRBD1
CDR3 protein: CASSISGYRGLSYNSPLHF
CDR3 DNA: TGTGCCAGTAGTATTTCCGGATATAGGGGGCTCTCCTATAATTCACCCCTCCACTTT

V gene: TRBV4-2
J gene: TRBJ2-1
clone size: .
CDR3 length: 17
D gene: TRBD2
CDR3 protein: CASSQDSSGGAYNEQFF
CDR3 DNA: TGTGCCAGCAGCCAAGATTCCAGCGGGGGGGCTTACAATGAGCAGTTCTTC

V gene: TRBV10-3
J gene: TRBJ1-3
clone size: .
CDR3 length: 15
D gene: .
CDR3 protein: CAISGEEGSGNTIYF
CDR3 DNA: TGTGCCATCAGCGGGGAGGAAGGCTCTGGAAACACCATATATTTT

V gene: TRBV5-1
J gene: TRBJ1-4
clone size: .
CDR3 length: 14
D gene: TRBD1
CDR3 protein: CASSQTGVNEKLFF
CDR3 DNA: TGCGCCAGCAGCCAGACAGGGGTTAATGAAAAACTGTTTTTT

V gene: TRBV12-5
J gene: TRBJ2-1
clone size: .
CDR3 length: 18
D gene: TRBD1
CDR3 protein: CASGLVLWDRGRYNEQFF
CDR3 DNA: TGTGCTAGTGGTTTGGTATTATGGGACAGGGGAAGGTACAATGAGCAGTTCTTC

V gene: TRBV18
J gene: TRBJ2-3
clone size: .
CDR3 length: 17
D gene: .
CDR3 protein: CASSPPVGGGVTDTQYF
CDR3 DNA: TGTGCCAGCTCACCCCCGGTTGGAGGCGGGGTCACAGATACGCAGTATTTT

V gene: TRBV10-3
J gene: TRBJ2-7
clone size: .
CDR3 length: 13
D gene: .
CDR3 protein: CAISEMERNEQYF
CDR3 DNA: TGTGCCATCAGTGAAATGGAAAGGAACGAGCAGTACTTC

V gene: TRBV6-5
J gene: TRBJ2-2
clone size: .
CDR3 length: 13
D gene: .
CDR3 protein: CASSPTYTGELFF
CDR3 DNA: TGTGCCAGCAGCCCTACATATACCGGGGAGCTGTTTTTT

V gene: TRBV2
J gene: TRBJ1-1
clone size: .
CDR3 length: 11
D gene: .
CDR3 protein: CASTQNTEAFF
CDR3 DNA: TGTGCCAGCACCCAGAACACTGAAGCTTTCTTT

V gene: TRBV25-1
J gene: TRBJ2-3
clone size: .
CDR3 length: 15
D gene: .
CDR3 protein: CASSEWRGGTDTQYF
CDR3 DNA: TGTGCCAGCAGTGAATGGCGGGGCGGCACAGATACGCAGTATTTT

V gene: TRBV6-5
J gene: TRBJ1-3
clone size: .
CDR3 length: 14
D gene: .
CDR3 protein: CASSRGFSGNTIYF
CDR3 DNA: TGTGCCAGCAGTCGGGGTTTTTCCGGAAACACCATATATTTT

V gene: TRBV12-5
J gene: TRBJ1-1
clone size: once
CDR3 length: 14
D gene: .
CDR3 protein: CASGLTGRETEAFF
CDR3 DNA: TGTGCTAGTGGTTTGACAGGGAGAGAGACTGAAGCTTTCTTT

V gene: TRBV19
J gene: TRBJ2-1
clone size: .
CDR3 length: 17
D gene: TRBD2
CDR3 protein: CASSPTVLAGGYNEQFF
CDR3 DNA: TGTGCCAGTAGTCCTACCGTTCTAGCGGGGGGTTACAATGAGCAGTTCTTC

V gene: TRBV5-1
J gene: TRBJ1-1
clone size: .
CDR3 length: 14
D gene: .
CDR3 protein: CASSLVQGGSEAFF
CDR3 DNA: TGCGCCAGCAGCTTGGTGCAGGGTGGTTCTGAAGCTTTCTTT

V gene: TRBV27
J gene: TRBJ2-7
clone size: .
CDR3 length: 13
D gene: .
CDR3 protein: CASSFPGSSEQYF
CDR3 DNA: TGTGCCAGCAGTTTCCCAGGGTCGAGCGAGCAGTACTTC

V gene: TRBV6-6
J gene: TRBJ2-7
clone size: .
CDR3 length: 15
D gene: TRBD2
CDR3 protein: CASSKAGESSYEQYF
CDR3 DNA: TGTGCCAGCAGTAAAGCGGGAGAGAGCTCCTACGAGCAGTACTTC

V gene: TRBV18
J gene: TRBJ2-2
clone size: .
CDR3 length: 17
D gene: TRBD1
CDR3 protein: CASSPGQGALNTGELFF
CDR3 DNA: TGTGCCAGCTCACCGGGACAGGGGGCACTTAACACCGGGGAGCTGTTTTTT

V gene: TRBV7-8
J gene: TRBJ2-5
clone size: few
CDR3 length: 16
D gene: TRBD2
CDR3 protein: CASSTPSGGAGETQYF
CDR3 DNA: TGTGCCAGCAGCACCCCTAGCGGGGGGGCCGGAGAGACCCAGTACTTC

V gene: TRBV2
J gene: TRBJ2-7
clone size: .
CDR3 length: 12
D gene: .
CDR3 protein: CASGQNYYEQYF
CDR3 DNA: TGTGCCAGTGGACAGAATTACTACGAGCAGTACTTC

V gene: TRBV9
J gene: TRBJ2-3
clone size: .
CDR3 length: 15
D gene: .
CDR3 protein: CASSVGLPSTDTQYF
CDR3 DNA: TGTGCCAGCAGCGTAGGACTACCCAGCACAGATACGCAGTATTTT

V gene: TRBV19
J gene: TRBJ1-5
clone size: .
CDR3 length: 14
D gene: TRBD1
CDR3 protein: CASSIGRTGGLQHF
CDR3 DNA: TGTGCCAGTAGTATAGGTCGGACAGGGGGCCTCCAGCATTTT

V gene: TRBV6-6
J gene: TRBJ2-7
clone size: .
CDR3 length: 15
D gene: .
CDR3 protein: CASSYGGLSSYEQYF
CDR3 DNA: TGTGCCAGCAGTTACGGGGGACTCAGCTCCTACGAGCAGTACTTC

V gene: TRBV6-4
J gene: TRBJ2-3
clone size: .
CDR3 length: 13
D gene: TRBD1
CDR3 protein: CASSEQGQDTQYF
CDR3 DNA: TGTGCCAGCAGTGAACAGGGGCAAGATACGCAGTATTTT

V gene: TRBV9
J gene: TRBJ2-2
clone size: .
CDR3 length: 18
D gene: .
CDR3 protein: CASSVGLIGGPNTGELFF
CDR3 DNA: TGTGCCAGCAGCGTAGGATTAATTGGGGGGCCGAACACCGGGGAGCTGTTTTTT

V gene: TRBV15
J gene: TRBJ2-6
clone size: .
CDR3 length: 18
D gene: TRBD2
CDR3 protein: CATSRDSPLAAGANVLTF
CDR3 DNA: TGTGCCACCAGCAGAGATTCCCCTCTAGCGGCAGGGGCCAACGTCCTGACTTTC

V gene: TRBV10-1
J gene: TRBJ2-3
clone size: once
CDR3 length: 13
D gene: .
CDR3 protein: CASGLGDTDTQYF
CDR3 DNA: TGCGCCAGCGGTCTGGGGGACACAGATACGCAGTATTTT

V gene: TRBV10-3
J gene: TRBJ2-3
clone size: .
CDR3 length: 14
D gene: .
CDR3 protein: CAISDGRGTDTQYF
CDR3 DNA: TGTGCCATCAGCGATGGGCGGGGCACAGATACGCAGTATTTT

V gene: TRBV18
J gene: TRBJ1-2
clone size: .
CDR3 length: 14
D gene: .
CDR3 protein: CASSLGTSLYGYTF
CDR3 DNA: TGTGCCAGCTCACTAGGGACATCGCTCTATGGCTACACCTTC

V gene: TRBV5-6
J gene: TRBJ1-5
clone size: .
CDR3 length: 13
D gene: .
CDR3 protein: CASSFEGGQPQHF
CDR3 DNA: TGTGCCAGCAGCTTCGAAGGGGGTCAGCCCCAGCATTTT

V gene: TRBV6-7
J gene: TRBJ2-5
clone size: .
CDR3 length: 16
D gene: .
CDR3 protein: CASSSAGLLPQETQYF
CDR3 DNA: TGTGCCAGCAGCTCCGCCGGGCTCCTCCCCCAAGAGACCCAGTACTTC

V gene: TRBV5-4
J gene: TRBJ2-5
clone size: .
CDR3 length: 15
D gene: TRBD1
CDR3 protein: CASSLVDRGPSGQYF
CDR3 DNA: TGTGCCAGCAGCTTGGTGGACAGGGGGCCCAGCGGCCAGTACTTC

V gene: TRBV5-1
J gene: TRBJ2-5
clone size: .
CDR3 length: 13
D gene: .
CDR3 protein: CASRTGFQETQYF
CDR3 DNA: TGCGCCAGCAGGACAGGCTTCCAAGAGACCCAGTACTTC

V gene: TRBV11-2
J gene: TRBJ1-5
clone size: .
CDR3 length: 14
D gene: .
CDR3 protein: CASSSGISNQPQHF
CDR3 DNA: TGTGCCAGCAGCTCCGGGATTAGCAATCAGCCCCAGCATTTT

V gene: TRBV7-2
J gene: TRBJ2-6
clone size: .
CDR3 length: 17
D gene: .
CDR3 protein: CASSEEHRYSGANVLTF
CDR3 DNA: TGTGCCAGCAGCGAGGAACACAGGTACTCTGGGGCCAACGTCCTGACTTTC